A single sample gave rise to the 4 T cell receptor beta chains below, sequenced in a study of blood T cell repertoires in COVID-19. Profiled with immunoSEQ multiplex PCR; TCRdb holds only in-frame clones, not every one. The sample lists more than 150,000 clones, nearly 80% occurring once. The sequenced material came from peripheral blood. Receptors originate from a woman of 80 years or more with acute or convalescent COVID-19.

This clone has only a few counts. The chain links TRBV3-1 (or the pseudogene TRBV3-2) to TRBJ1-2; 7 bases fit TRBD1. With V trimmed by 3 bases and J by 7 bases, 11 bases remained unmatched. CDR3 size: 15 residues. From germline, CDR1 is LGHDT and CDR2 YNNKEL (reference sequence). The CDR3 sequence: CASSHHDRVAGGYTF. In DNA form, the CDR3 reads TGTGCCAGCAGCCACCACGACAGGGTTGCGGGTGGCTACACCTTC.

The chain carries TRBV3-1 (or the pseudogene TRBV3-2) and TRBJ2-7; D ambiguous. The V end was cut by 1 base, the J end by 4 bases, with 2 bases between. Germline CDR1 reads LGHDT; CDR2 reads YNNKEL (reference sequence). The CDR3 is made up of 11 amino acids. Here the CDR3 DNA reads TGTGCCAGCAGCCAAGCTTACGAGCAGTACTTC. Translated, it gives CASSQAYEQYF.

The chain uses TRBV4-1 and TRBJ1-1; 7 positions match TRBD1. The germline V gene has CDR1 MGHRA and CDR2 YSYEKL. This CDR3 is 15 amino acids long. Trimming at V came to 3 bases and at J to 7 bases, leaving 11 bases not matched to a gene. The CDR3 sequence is CASSQAGGRTGEAFF. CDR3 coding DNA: TGCGCCAGCAGCCAGGCAGGGGGACGGACAGGTGAAGCTTTCTTT.

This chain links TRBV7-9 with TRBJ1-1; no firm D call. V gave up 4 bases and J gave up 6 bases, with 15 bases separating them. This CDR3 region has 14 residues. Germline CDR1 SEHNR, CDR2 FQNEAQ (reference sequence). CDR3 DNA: TGTGCCAGCAGCTCCGGAGGCCGTGGGGCTGAAGCTTTCTTT. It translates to CASSSGGRGAEAFF. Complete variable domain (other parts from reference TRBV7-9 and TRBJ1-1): DTGVSQNPRHKITKRGQNVTFRCDPISEHNRLYWYRQTLGQGPEFLTYFQNEAQLEKSRLLSDRFSAERPKGSFSTLEIQRTEQGDSAMYLCASSSGGRGAEAFFGQGTRLTVV.